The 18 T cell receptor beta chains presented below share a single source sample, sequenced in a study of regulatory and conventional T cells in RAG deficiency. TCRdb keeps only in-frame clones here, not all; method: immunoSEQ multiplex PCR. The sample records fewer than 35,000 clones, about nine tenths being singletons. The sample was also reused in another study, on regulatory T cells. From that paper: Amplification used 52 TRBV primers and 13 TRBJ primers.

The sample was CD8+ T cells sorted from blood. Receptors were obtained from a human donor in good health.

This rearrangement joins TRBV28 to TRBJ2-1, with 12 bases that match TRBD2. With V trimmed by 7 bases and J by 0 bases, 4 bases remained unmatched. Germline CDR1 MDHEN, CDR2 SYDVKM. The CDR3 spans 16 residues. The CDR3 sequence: CASNQLAGGSYNEQFF. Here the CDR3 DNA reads TGTGCCAGCAACCAACTAGCGGGAGGCTCCTACAATGAGCAGTTCTTC.

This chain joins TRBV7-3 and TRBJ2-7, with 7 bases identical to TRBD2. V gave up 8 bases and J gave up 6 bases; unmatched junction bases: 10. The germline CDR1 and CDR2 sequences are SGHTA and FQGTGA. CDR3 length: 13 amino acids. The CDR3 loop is CASSLATFGEQYF. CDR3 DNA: TGTGCCAGCTCACTAGCGACTTTTGGCGAGCAGTACTTC.

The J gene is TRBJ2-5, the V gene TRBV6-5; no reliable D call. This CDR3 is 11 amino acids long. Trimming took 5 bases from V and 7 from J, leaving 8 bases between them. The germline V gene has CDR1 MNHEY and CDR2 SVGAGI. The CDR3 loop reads CASSTPRTQYF. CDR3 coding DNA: TGTGCCAGCAGTACGCCGAGGACCCAGTACTTC.

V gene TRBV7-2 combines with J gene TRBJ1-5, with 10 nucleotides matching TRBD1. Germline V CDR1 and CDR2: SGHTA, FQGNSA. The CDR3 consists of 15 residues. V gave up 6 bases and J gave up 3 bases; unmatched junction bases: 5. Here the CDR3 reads CASRGGTGVNQPQHF. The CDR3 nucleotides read TGTGCCAGCAGAGGAGGGACAGGGGTCAATCAGCCCCAGCATTTT. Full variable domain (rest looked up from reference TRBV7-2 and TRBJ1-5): GAGVSQSPSNKVTEKGKDVELRCDPISGHTALYWYRQSLGQGLEFLIYFQGNSAPDKSGLPSDRFSAERTGGSVSTLTIQRTQQEDSAVYLCASRGGTGVNQPQHFGDGTRLSIL.

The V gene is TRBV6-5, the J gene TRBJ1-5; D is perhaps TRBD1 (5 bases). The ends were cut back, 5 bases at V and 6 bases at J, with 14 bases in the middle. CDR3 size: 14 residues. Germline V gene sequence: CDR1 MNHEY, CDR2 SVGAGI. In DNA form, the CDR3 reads TGTGCCAGCAGTGGCCCGCGGGGCCGTCAGCCCCAGCATTTT. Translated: CASSGPRGRQPQHF.

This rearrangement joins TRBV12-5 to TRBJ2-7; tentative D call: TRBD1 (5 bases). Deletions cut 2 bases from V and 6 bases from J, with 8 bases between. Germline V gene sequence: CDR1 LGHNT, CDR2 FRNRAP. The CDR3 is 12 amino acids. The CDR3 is CASGLLGPEQYF. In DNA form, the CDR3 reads TGTGCTAGTGGTTTGCTGGGGCCCGAGCAGTACTTC.

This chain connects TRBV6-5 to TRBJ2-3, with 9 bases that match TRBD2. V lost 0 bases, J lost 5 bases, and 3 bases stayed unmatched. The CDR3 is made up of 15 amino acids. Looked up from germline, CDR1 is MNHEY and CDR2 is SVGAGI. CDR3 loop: CASSYSGLAKDTQYF. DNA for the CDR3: TGTGCCAGCAGTTACTCGGGACTAGCTAAAGATACGCAGTATTTT.

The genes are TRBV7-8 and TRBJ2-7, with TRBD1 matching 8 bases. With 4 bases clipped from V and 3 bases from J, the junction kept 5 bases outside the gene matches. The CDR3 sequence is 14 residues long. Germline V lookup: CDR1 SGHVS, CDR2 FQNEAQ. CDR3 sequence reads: CASSYSDRDYEQYF. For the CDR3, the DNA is TGTGCCAGCAGCTATTCGGACAGGGACTACGAGCAGTACTTC.

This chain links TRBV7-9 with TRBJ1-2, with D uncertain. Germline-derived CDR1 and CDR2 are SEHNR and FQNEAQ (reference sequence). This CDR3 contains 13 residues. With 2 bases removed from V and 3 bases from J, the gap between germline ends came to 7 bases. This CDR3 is CASSLNQDYGYTF. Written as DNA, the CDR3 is TGTGCCAGCAGCTTAAATCAGGACTATGGCTACACCTTC.

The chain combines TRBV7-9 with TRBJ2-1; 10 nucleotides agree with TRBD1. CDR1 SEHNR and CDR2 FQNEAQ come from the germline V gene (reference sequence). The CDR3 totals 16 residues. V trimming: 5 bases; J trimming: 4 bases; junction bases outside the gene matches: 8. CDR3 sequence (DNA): TGTGCCAGCAGCAGAGGGACAGGGGAGACATACAATGAGCAGTTCTTC. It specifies CASSRGTGETYNEQFF. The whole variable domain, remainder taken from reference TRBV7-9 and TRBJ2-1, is DTGVSQNPRHKITKRGQNVTFRCDPISEHNRLYWYRQTLGQGPEFLTYFQNEAQLEKSRLLSDRFSAERPKGSFSTLEIQRTEQGDSAMYLCASSRGTGETYNEQFFGPGTRLTVL.

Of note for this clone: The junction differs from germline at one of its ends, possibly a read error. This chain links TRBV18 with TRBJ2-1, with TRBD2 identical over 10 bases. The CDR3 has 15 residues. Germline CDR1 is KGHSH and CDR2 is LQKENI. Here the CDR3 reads CASLPTSGVDNEQFF. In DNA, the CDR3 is TGTGCCAGCTTACCAACTAGCGGGGTAGACAATGAGCAGTTCTTC.

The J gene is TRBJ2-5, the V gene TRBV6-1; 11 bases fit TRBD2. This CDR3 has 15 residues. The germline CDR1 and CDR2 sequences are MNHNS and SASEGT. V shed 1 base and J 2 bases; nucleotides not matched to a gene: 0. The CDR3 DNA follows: TGTGCCAGCAGTGAAGTAGCGGGGGGGCAAGAGACCCAGTACTTC. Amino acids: CASSEVAGGQETQYF.

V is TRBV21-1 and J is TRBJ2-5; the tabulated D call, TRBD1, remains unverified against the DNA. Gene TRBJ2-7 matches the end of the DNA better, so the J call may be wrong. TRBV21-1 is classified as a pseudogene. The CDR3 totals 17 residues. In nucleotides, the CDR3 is TGTGCCAGCAGCAAAGGTCATAGGCGCAGGGGTAGATACGAGCAGTACTTC. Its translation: CASSKGHRRRGRYEQYF.

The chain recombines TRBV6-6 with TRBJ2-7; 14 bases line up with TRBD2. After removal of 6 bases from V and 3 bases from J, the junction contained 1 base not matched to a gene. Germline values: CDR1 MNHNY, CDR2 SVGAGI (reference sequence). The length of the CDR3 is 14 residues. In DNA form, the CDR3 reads TGTGCCAGCAGGACTAGCGGGAGGGACTACGAGCAGTACTTC. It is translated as CASRTSGRDYEQYF.

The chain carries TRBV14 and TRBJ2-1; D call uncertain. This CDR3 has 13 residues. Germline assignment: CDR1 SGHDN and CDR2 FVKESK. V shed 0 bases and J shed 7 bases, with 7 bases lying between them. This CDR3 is CASSQDRRNEQFF. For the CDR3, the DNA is TGTGCCAGCAGCCAAGACCGGAGAAATGAGCAGTTCTTC.

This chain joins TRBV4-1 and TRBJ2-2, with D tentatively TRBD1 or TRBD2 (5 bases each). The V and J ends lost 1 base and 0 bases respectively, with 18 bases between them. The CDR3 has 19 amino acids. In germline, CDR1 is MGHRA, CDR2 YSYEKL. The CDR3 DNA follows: TGCGCCAGCAGCCAAGGTTTTGGGGCAACGGGATCGAACACCGGGGAGCTGTTTTTT. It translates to CASSQGFGATGSNTGELFF.

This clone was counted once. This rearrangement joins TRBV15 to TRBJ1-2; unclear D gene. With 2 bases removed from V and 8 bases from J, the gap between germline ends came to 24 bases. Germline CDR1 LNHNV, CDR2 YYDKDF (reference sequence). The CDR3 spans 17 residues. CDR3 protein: CATSRTPGRVGSGGYTF. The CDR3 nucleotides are TGTGCCACCAGCAGAACCCCGGGCCGCGTCGGATCGGGGGGCTACACCTTC.

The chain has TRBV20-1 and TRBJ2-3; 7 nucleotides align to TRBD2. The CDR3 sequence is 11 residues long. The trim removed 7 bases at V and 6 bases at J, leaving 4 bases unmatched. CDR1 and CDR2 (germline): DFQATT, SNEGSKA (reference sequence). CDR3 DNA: TGCAGTGGGCTAGCGGTTGATACGCAGTATTTT. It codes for CSGLAVDTQYF.